One sample yielded the 10 T cell receptor beta chains listed below, sequenced in a study of blood T cell dynamics during melanoma immunotherapy. Assay: immunoSEQ multiplex PCR; the TCRdb copy retains only in-frame clones and omits some. The table lists about 11,000 clones, approximately 91% of them singletons. Time point meaning: week 3, after first cycle of checkpoint inhibitor. Sequencing used blood, obtained from a patient treated with checkpoint blockade. Every receptor here comes from a human donor with melanoma.

The genes are TRBV5-4 and TRBJ1-3; 7 bases are a match to TRBD1. This CDR3 has 17 amino acids. Germline V CDR1 and CDR2: SGHNT, YYREEE (reference sequence). Trimming cost V 4 bases and J 0 bases; bases outside gene matches: 10. The CDR3 sequence: CASSPAGRGTSGNTIYF. CDR3 DNA: TGTGCCAGCAGCCCTGCCGGCAGGGGGACCTCTGGAAACACCATATATTTT.

The rearrangement joins TRBV25-1 to TRBJ2-7; TRBD2 might be the D (5 bases). V dropped 5 bases and J dropped 2 bases, with 13 bases sitting between them. The CDR3 totals 14 residues. Germline assignment: CDR1 MGHDK and CDR2 SYGVNS. CDR3 region: CASSLRGSPYEQYF. DNA for the CDR3: TGTGCCAGCAGTCTCCGGGGTAGCCCCTACGAGCAGTACTTC.

This clone was seen once. This chain uses TRBV30 with TRBJ2-5; 9 nucleotides match TRBD1. The V gene's germline CDR1 is GTSNPN and CDR2 SVGIG (reference sequence). CDR3 length equals 15 residues. V shed 3 bases and J 2 bases; nucleotides not matched to a gene: 7. The CDR3, as DNA: TGTGCCTGGAGCCCTGGACAGGGGCCACAAGAGACCCAGTACTTC. Protein product: CAWSPGQGPQETQYF.

The chain has TRBV6-5 and TRBJ2-3, with D maybe TRBD2 (6 bases). Germline V CDR1 and CDR2: MNHEY, SVGAGI. Trimming pared 0 bases from V and 6 bases from J, leaving 16 bases between. This CDR3 has 16 residues. The CDR3 region is CASSYSGTSLGDTQYF. The DNA for the CDR3 is TGTGCCAGCAGTTACTCCGGGACTTCTTTAGGGGATACGCAGTATTTT.

This sequence joins TRBV7-9 and TRBJ1-4; maybe TRBD1 (6 bases). The germline V gene encodes CDR1 SEHNR and CDR2 FQNEAQ (reference sequence). CDR3 length equals 15 residues. The germline V and J ends were trimmed by 4 bases and 0 bases, with 9 bases remaining between them. CDR3 sequence: CASSSRGATNEKLFF. Written as DNA, the CDR3 is TGTGCCAGCAGCTCTAGGGGGGCAACTAATGAAAAACTGTTTTTT.

The chain recombines TRBV7-2 with TRBJ2-1, with 12 bases fitting TRBD2. Unmatched junction bases numbered 5, after V lost 4 bases and J lost 4 bases. Germline CDR1 SGHTA, CDR2 FQGNSA. The CDR3 is 16 residues long. In DNA, the CDR3 is TGTGCCAGCAGCTCACTAGCGGGGGGCCTTTACAATGAGCAGTTCTTC. It encodes CASSSLAGGLYNEQFF.

The table lists this clone with a count of one. In DNA form, the CDR3 reads TGCGCCAGCAGCCAAGCTGTGGCGGACGACACAGATACGCAGTATTTT. Translation gives CASSQAVADDTDTQYF. The chain has TRBV4-1 and TRBJ2-3, with no clear D. This CDR3 spans 16 amino acids. Germline CDR1 is MGHRA and CDR2 is YSYEKL. The V and J ends lost 1 base and 2 bases respectively, with 13 bases between them.

The chain uses TRBV7-9 and TRBJ1-2; unclear D gene. Trimming removed 1 base from V and 4 bases from J, with 7 bases in between. The CDR3 totals 13 residues. Germline V CDR1 and CDR2: SEHNR, FQNEAQ (reference sequence). The CDR3 is CASSLGARYGYTF. Written as DNA, the CDR3 is TGTGCCAGCAGCTTAGGAGCTCGCTATGGCTACACCTTC.

This clone was seen only once. The V and J genes are TRBV9 and TRBJ2-3, with TRBD2 identical over 8 bases. The CDR3 spans 18 residues. Germline loops: CDR1 SGDLS, CDR2 YYNGEE. Trimming cost V 0 bases and J 5 bases; bases outside gene matches: 14. The CDR3 DNA sequence: TGTGCCAGCAGCGTAGAAGGCCTCCGGGGGGGCCGGAAAGATACGCAGTATTTT. Translating it yields CASSVEGLRGGRKDTQYF.

The V call is TRBV27, the J call TRBJ1-4; a possible D gene is TRBD1 (5 bases). Germline V CDR1 and CDR2: MNHEY, SMNVEV (reference sequence). Trimming took off 3 bases at V and 2 bases at J, with 13 bases between the two ends. This CDR3 has 16 residues. CDR3 DNA sequence: TGTGCCAGCAGTTTTGGGAATAGGGGTACTAATGAAAAACTGTTTTTT. Its translation: CASSFGNRGTNEKLFF.